These T cell receptor beta chains were read from a single sample in a study of CD8 T cells in Susac syndrome. Via MiXCR, TCRdb re-called the immunoSEQ multiplex PCR reads, giving one row per CDR3 protein. This sample has around 280,000 distinct CDR3 sequences; 70% to 90% occur once, and the top ten carry approximately 0.12%. The sample taken for sequencing was CD8+ T cells from PBMCs. The receptors were gathered from a human donor with multiple sclerosis. The CDR3 runs from the conserved cysteine through the conserved F or W. Fields, in order: V gene, D gene, clone size, J gene, CDR3 DNA, CDR3 protein. A D gene is named only where the DNA matches it firmly. Expanded clones get a size class; other rows say once, few or many, or leave the size out.

TRBV3-1,NA,NA,TRBJ2-7,TGTGCCAGCAGCCAAGATTGGGGATCCGAGGACGGCTACGAGCAGTACTTC,CASSQDWGSEDGYEQYF
TRBV7-2,NA,few,TRBJ2-1,TGTGCCAGCAGCGACCATCTCGAGGGGTTTCTTAGCAATGAGCAGTTCTTC,CASSDHLEGFLSNEQFF
TRBV9,NA,NA,TRBJ2-3,TGTGCCAGCAGCGTCCCTTCGGGGGAGGGGGCAGATACGCAGTATTTT,CASSVPSGEGADTQYF
TRBV19,TRBD1,once,TRBJ2-2,TGTGCCAGTATCCCGGGACAGGTCAACACCGGGGAGCTGTTTTTT,CASIPGQVNTGELFF
TRBV12-3/TRBV12-4,TRBD2,NA,TRBJ2-2,TGTGCCAGCTGGCTGTTTCGGAGCGGGAATAACACCGGGGAGCTGTTTTTT,CASWLFRSGNNTGELFF
TRBV11-2,TRBD1,NA,TRBJ2-2,TGTGCCAGCAGCTCCTTCTACAGGGGGCTCGTCACCGGGGAGCTGTTTTTT,CASSSFYRGLVTGELFF
TRBV10-2,NA,once,TRBJ1-2,TGCGCCAGCAGTACGACAAACGGCTACACCTTC,CASSTTNGYTF
TRBV9,NA,NA,TRBJ1-6,TGTGCCAGCAGCGGGGGCGGCTCCTATAATTCACCCCTCCACTTT,CASSGGGSYNSPLHF
TRBV11-2,NA,NA,TRBJ2-5,TGTGCCAGCAGCTTACTGGACAGCCCGAAGGAGACCCAGTACTTC,CASSLLDSPKETQYF
TRBV4-1,NA,NA,TRBJ2-1,TGCGCCAGCAGCCAAGGGAGGAGGGGAGACAATGAGCAGTTCTTC,CASSQGRRGDNEQFF
TRBV12-3/TRBV12-4,TRBD1,NA,TRBJ1-4,TGTGCCAGCAGCCCGGACAGGATTAATGAAAAACTGTTTTTT,CASSPDRINEKLFF
TRBV9,NA,NA,TRBJ2-3,TGTGCCAGCAGCGTAGACGGCAGGAGCACAGATACGCAGTATTTT,CASSVDGRSTDTQYF
TRBV2,NA,NA,TRBJ2-7,TGTGCCACGAAGGTGCGCGAGCAGTACTTC,CATKVREQYF
TRBV9,NA,NA,TRBJ2-7,TGTGCCAGCAGCAACTTCGACCGGGACGAGCAGTACTTC,CASSNFDRDEQYF
TRBV12-3/TRBV12-4,NA,NA,TRBJ2-5,TGTGCCAGCAGTTTAGGCCCTCTGGTGACCCAGTACTTC,CASSLGPLVTQYF
TRBV6-6,NA,NA,TRBJ1-4,TGTGCCAGCAGTTACTCGGAAGGAGTAAAACTGTTTTTT,CASSYSEGVKLFF
TRBV27,NA,few,TRBJ1-1,TGTGCCAGCAGTGTCATGGGACCTTCGAACACTGAAGCTTTCTTT,CASSVMGPSNTEAFF
TRBV10-3,NA,NA,TRBJ2-2,TGTGCCAGCCAGGACGGCGCGAACACCGGGGAGCTGTTTTTT,CASQDGANTGELFF
TRBV7-9,NA,NA,TRBJ2-1,TGTGCCAGCCTCGGCCCCAATTGGGAGCAGTTCTTC,CASLGPNWEQFF
TRBV19,NA,NA,TRBJ2-2,TGTGCCAGTAATCCGGGGGAAGGGACCGGGGAGCTGTTTTTT,CASNPGEGTGELFF
TRBV5-5,TRBD1,NA,TRBJ1-1,TGTGCCAGCAGCGTAAACCACAGGGGTCTGGGCACTGAAGCTTTCTTT,CASSVNHRGLGTEAFF
TRBV9,NA,NA,TRBJ2-1,TGTGCCAGCAGCGAGCCCCGGGCCAGAGGAGAAAATGAGCAGTTCTTC,CASSEPRARGENEQFF
TRBV11-2,NA,NA,TRBJ1-2,TGTGCCAGCAGATTCGGGATTCTGGATGGCTACACCTTC,CASRFGILDGYTF
TRBV27,TRBD2,NA,TRBJ2-1,TGTGCCAGCGGGTCACCGACTAGCGGGAGTAGGAATGAGCAGTTCTTC,CASGSPTSGSRNEQFF
TRBV7-9,TRBD1,NA,TRBJ1-1,TGTGCCAGCAGCGGACAGGGAACCTTGCATGGATTT,CASSGQGTLHGF
TRBV29-1,NA,NA,TRBJ2-6,TGCGGGCGCGCGGCCGAGGCTTCTGGGGCCAACGTCCTGACTTTC,CGRAAEASGANVLTF
TRBV7-9,NA,few,TRBJ2-7,TGTGCCAGCGCCCCCCGGGGCTACGAGCAGTACTTC,CASAPRGYEQYF
TRBV7-9,NA,NA,TRBJ2-5,TGTGCCAGCAGCTTAGTGATGGGCTGGGAGACCCAGTACTTC,CASSLVMGWETQYF
TRBV25-1,TRBD1,NA,TRBJ2-2,TGTGCCAGCAGTCTCGGACAGGGCCGGAACACCGGGGAGCTGTTTTTT,CASSLGQGRNTGELFF
TRBV7-9,NA,NA,TRBJ1-3,TGTGCCAGCAGCCTGGACCGAAACACCATATATTTT,CASSLDRNTIYF
TRBV3-1,NA,NA,TRBJ1-1,TGTGCCAGCAGCCCCGGACGGGGGGACACTGAAGCTTTCTTT,CASSPGRGDTEAFF
TRBV7-9,TRBD2,NA,TRBJ2-7,TGTGCCAGCAGCCCCGGGTGGACTAGCGGCTACGAGCAGTACTTC,CASSPGWTSGYEQYF
TRBV28,NA,NA,TRBJ2-7,TGTGCCAGCAGTCCCTTGCGGGGGGCAGGGGGCGCGGTTGCCGGCGAGCAGTACTTC,CASSPLRGAGGAVAGEQYF
TRBV30,TRBD2,NA,TRBJ2-5,TGTGCCTGGCGGACTAGCGGGAGAGGAGAGACCCAGTACTTC,CAWRTSGRGETQYF
TRBV21-1,NA,NA,TRBJ2-6,TGTGCCAGCAGCAAACACCCACATAGCTCTGGGGCCAACGTCCTGACTTTC,CASSKHPHSSGANVLTF
TRBV7-2,NA,NA,TRBJ1-1,TGTGCCAGCAGCTTAGTCCTTCTGGGCTCTGAAGCTTTCTTT,CASSLVLLGSEAFF
TRBV30,NA,NA,TRBJ2-5,TGTGCCTGGAGAGGCCTGGACAGCTATCAGACCCAGTACTTC,CAWRGLDSYQTQYF
TRBV2,NA,NA,TRBJ1-4,TGTGCCAGCACTCCCGCGACGGAGACTGAAAAACTGTTTTTT,CASTPATETEKLFF
TRBV7-9,TRBD1,NA,TRBJ1-2,TGTGCCAGCAGCCTGGGGACAGGGGGCGGCTATGGCTACACCTTC,CASSLGTGGGYGYTF
TRBV4-1,NA,once,TRBJ1-5,TGCACCAGCAGCATTCTGTCGGGGAATCAGCCCCAGCATTTT,CTSSILSGNQPQHF
TRBV5-1,TRBD2,NA,TRBJ2-1,TGCGCCAGCAGTGAGGGACTAGCGGGAGCCTATGAGCAGTTCTTC,CASSEGLAGAYEQFF
TRBV27,NA,NA,TRBJ1-4,TGTGCCAGCAGTCCGACAGGCTGGGATGAAAAACTGTTTTTT,CASSPTGWDEKLFF
TRBV11-2,NA,NA,TRBJ1-1,TGTGCCAGCAGCTTAGATGATACAGGGATACAGGGCACTGAAGCTTTCTTT,CASSLDDTGIQGTEAFF
TRBV12-3/TRBV12-4,NA,NA,TRBJ2-1,TGTGCCAGCAGTTTAGAGGGAGCGGTGATAAATGAGCAGTTCTTC,CASSLEGAVINEQFF
TRBV27,TRBD1,NA,TRBJ1-2,TGTGCCAGCAGTTCCGGGACAGGGTTCTATGGCTACACCTTC,CASSSGTGFYGYTF
TRBV9,TRBD2,NA,TRBJ2-1,TGTGCCAGCAGCGTCTCCGGGACTAGCGGTCTCTCCTACAATGAGCAGTTCTTC,CASSVSGTSGLSYNEQFF
TRBV20-1,NA,NA,TRBJ2-7,TGCAGTGCTAGGTCCCAACGGGCTAACTACGAGCAGTACTTC,CSARSQRANYEQYF
TRBV27,NA,NA,TRBJ2-7,TGTGCCAGCAGTTTAGGGCACTCTAACTACGAGCAGTACTTC,CASSLGHSNYEQYF
TRBV7-9,NA,NA,TRBJ2-7,TGTGCCAGCAGACCCGGGACAACCTACGAGCAGTACTTC,CASRPGTTYEQYF
TRBV14,NA,few,TRBJ2-7,TGTGCCAGCAGCCGGGCCCTATACACCTACGAGCAGTACTTC,CASSRALYTYEQYF
TRBV24-1,NA,NA,TRBJ2-5,TGTGCCACCAGTGAGGACTATCCCGCGGAGACCCAGTACTTC,CATSEDYPAETQYF
TRBV30,NA,NA,TRBJ2-5,TGTGCCTGGGTCTCGACCGAGGCTGTTCAAGAGACCCAGTACTTC,CAWVSTEAVQETQYF
TRBV6-1,NA,once,TRBJ1-4,TGTGCCAGCAGTGAACCATTCCGCGGAGAAAAACTGTTTTTT,CASSEPFRGEKLFF